This T cell receptor (beta chain) was recorded in a study of cytomegalovirus exposure and HLA in healthy donors (dated by TCRdb to about 2017). General notes on the study: In an earlier analysis of several hundred of the donors, about 260 Gb of sequence data and 100 million or so unique TCR beta sequences from about 179 million T cells were reported. Roughly 300 gigabases of sequencing data and around 85 million unique TCR sequences made up an early release that covered approximately 620 HLA-typed donors. Among the roughly 390 genotyped donors, around 81% belonged to the genetic ancestry cluster associated with self-reported Caucasian donors. The study aimed to test whether signatures of past pathogen exposure could be identified by cataloging public T cell receptors. The T cell repertoires of several hundred subjects were profiled by immunosequencing and related to cytomegalovirus serostatus. In addition to the first cohort of around 670 subjects, a separate validation cohort of under 150 different subjects was used. High-throughput TCR immunosequencing, statistical association of individual TCRs with disease status, and machine learning were combined to predict cytomegalovirus infection status. To study patterns of TCR occurrence, a later analysis re-analyzed previously published TCR beta repertoires from 666 donors and added high-resolution HLA genotyping. In the later analysis, no new phenotypic data were used to find candidate immune exposures; instead, reliance was placed on TCR beta sequences and their occurrence across donors. An earlier analysis of roughly 580 of the donors used high-throughput TCR beta sequencing to judge whether each TCR beta V gene segment behaved as functional or pseudogenic. Alongside the repertoire data, information on donor age, sex, ethnicity and CMV serostatus was compiled. Genome-wide SNP genotypes for about 65% of the roughly 670 donors were used in a later genetic analysis, which treated that subset as a discovery cohort. Every discovery cohort repertoire had been produced on one sequencing platform. Both class I and class II loci were covered by HLA typing, at four-digit resolution. Typing coverage varied by locus: about 629-640 donors for A, B, C, DRB1 and DQB1; roughly 510 for DQA1; about 600 for DPA1; approximately 450 for DPB1. Five DR-DQ haplotypes were treated as single units for association and clustering because of strong linkage in the cohort. Among around 400 genotyped donors of the cohort, an average of roughly 240,000 unique TCR beta nucleotide sequences were sequenced per donor, roughly 18% of them non-productive. Here is what the overall study found, with its caveats: In a later analysis, HLA-associated TCR beta chains showed more clonal expansion and lower generation probabilities than non-associated chains that were equally common. In a later analysis, the rate of TCR association differed among HLA loci, with DRB1 alleles having the most associated TCRs and HLA-C alleles having the fewest. Linkage disequilibrium might explain the correlated functional status among segregating V segments, but an unknown experimental factor could not be excluded. According to a later analysis, parvovirus B19, influenza, CMV and Epstein-Barr virus appeared linked to several top co-occurrence clusters. Specific HLA alleles were associated with some 15,000 TCR beta sequences at a false discovery rate of 0.05 in a later analysis. A cluster of highly shared sequence variants was judged likely to represent a technical artifact of the sequencing pipeline. A later genetic analysis reported fewer N-insertions in productive TCRs among donors in an Asian-associated ancestry cluster than the roughly 620-donor mean. The study listed over 150 TCR beta chains as associated with cytomegalovirus. V-gene and J-gene trimming of TCR beta chains was associated with a missense DCLRE1C variant in a later genetic analysis, and the association was replicated in an independent cohort. The classifier was reported to diagnose cytomegalovirus status with high specificity and sensitivity in both the original cohort and the validation cohort. Most TCR sequences were seen in very few donors, while some public TCRs were found in many individuals. A further reported finding was that TCR beta sequences accurately predicted the HLA-A and HLA-B alleles for most subjects in the first cohort. Sequencing depth was assumed to be roughly uniform across donors in the presence/absence analyses, though that assumption may not hold. The 87-base-pair reads could not distinguish some IMGT-functional V segments, including TRBV6-2 and TRBV6-3, so those segments were excluded. Most CMV-associated TCR beta chains appeared to be HLA-restricted in a later analysis, and the HLA associations seemed to be driven largely by CMV exposure. Around 16 rarely observed V segments, including chromosome 9 orphons, were excluded from the earlier analysis of several hundred of the donors because counts were too low. This cohort had only TCR beta chains sequenced, and the lack of alpha or paired-chain data limited which features could be detected. The authors suggested that the approach could potentially be extended to other disease states and immunological phenotypes. Broadly in line with IMGT annotations, most TCR beta V segments showed up in productive rearrangements about 87% or about 30% of the time in an earlier analysis of under 700 of the donors. Immune exposure information for the cohort was limited to CMV serostatus. When HLA alleles, especially DR and DQ, strongly co-occurred, TCR associations were difficult to assign to individual alleles. In vitro tests confirmed that a few of the cytomegalovirus-associated TCR beta chains recognize cytomegalovirus antigens. Because HLA typing was unavailable for some donors at each locus, only the typed subset was used in association tests.

There are 13 amino acids in the CDR3, from cysteine to phenylalanine inclusive. Only the CDR3 DNA stays, 39 bases, in frame from base 1. Trimming takes 7 bases off V and 5 bases off J; junction bases not matched to a gene: 7. CDR1 and CDR2 were assigned from the germline V gene as SNHLY and FYNNEI. The cohort consisted of approximately 690 healthy bone marrow donors. All cohort members were sampled while nominally healthy, although unrecorded immune exposures were likely present. The donor tested CMV seronegative, placing the donor among the 350 or so seronegative members of the cohort. Each donor provided a peripheral blood sample, and peripheral blood mononuclear cells were used for TCR beta sequencing. Genomic DNA extraction from the blood cell samples was performed with the Qiagen DNeasy Blood Extraction Kit. The method was the immunoSEQ multiplex PCR assay. A mixture of 60 forward primers for TCR Vbeta segments and 13 reverse primers for TCR Jbeta segments was used in the multiplex PCR. Amplification of the CDR3 region of rearranged TCR beta genes was performed with a multiplex PCR assay on genomic DNA. The amplified TCR beta libraries were sequenced on the Illumina HiSeq System as 87-base-pair reads. The authors processed their data as follows. A later analysis counted about 82 million unique TCR beta chains across the 690 or so repertoires, and roughly 11 million of these chains were shared by at least two donors. To remove PCR and sequencing errors, raw reads were error-corrected and collapsed into unique sequences using a nearest-neighbor algorithm that merged closely related sequences. To assign V, D and J gene segments, CDR3 sequences were aligned to IMGT reference sequences. Each retained sequence needed at least a six-nucleotide match to both a V gene segment and a J gene segment. Rearrangements were called productive when the CDR3 lacked stop codons and stayed in frame with V and J; all others were non-productive. Following IMGT convention, CDR3 was defined as the stretch from the second conserved V-encoded cysteine up to the conserved J-encoded phenylalanine. The earlier analysis of 500 to 650 of the donors excluded any sequence lacking an unambiguous match to a single V gene segment. An earlier analysis of a few hundred of the donors classified V segments as functional when productive rearrangements were above 56.7% and as segregating when the standard deviation between donors was above 5%. A statistical classification framework was developed to diagnose cytomegalovirus status using the catalog of TCR beta chain sequences. In a later analysis, TCR nucleotide sequences were compared against IMGT/GENE-DB human TR gene sequences so that V and J genes could be assigned. Using the TCRdist pipeline, a later analysis assigned CDR3 sequences along with most-parsimonious VDJ recombination scenarios. In a later analysis, each TCR beta chain was defined by its CDR3 amino acid sequence together with its V-gene family, and reads lacking a unique V-gene family were excluded. To address suspected cross-contamination and a sequencing artifact, a later analysis removed 450 to 700 highly shared, low-generation-probability nucleotide sequences. In a later analysis, a clonal expansion index was calculated for each public chain from normalized within-repertoire ranks of inferred template counts. A later analysis computed generation probabilities with a VDJ recombination model fitted to out-of-frame rearrangements, and checked the results against IGoR. A later analysis scored TCR-TCR, TCR-HLA and TCR-CMV co-occurrence with hypergeometric tests, applying a repertoire-size bias correction to TCR pairs. A later analysis estimated false discovery rates by permuting HLA or CMV assignments 20 times. A later analysis grouped co-occurring TCRs with DBSCAN, adding TCRdist sequence similarity when clustering within HLA-allele-positive subsets. Repertoires with fewer than 30,000 or more than 120,000 public chains were left out of co-occurrence clustering, as were about 5 repertoires with anomalous nucleotide sharing. Imported from immuneACCESS, the table was reduced by TCRdb to in-frame sequences with V and J called. These copies leave out some clones; in studies compared against another copy, an unresolved V gene accounts for under half, and the cause of the remainder is not known. Clonal size and the V and J genes are those of that table, whereas D and trimming came from the DNA. This sample gives about 200,000 clones in total; around 85% of them show up just once. The ten largest account for about 0.22% of the sample.

A single count supports this clone. Its antigen has not been determined. Base qualities were left out, and no much larger clone turns up one base away. Material for sequencing was PBMCs. The receptor chain draws on TRBV2 and TRBJ1-2; 7 of the junction bases match TRBD1. The receptor was isolated from a girl under 10 years old in good health and CMV-seronegative. The CDR3 amino acid sequence is: CASNLRGTYGYTF. The sequenced DNA is TGTGCCAGCAACCTCAGGGGGACTTATGGCTACACCTTC.